This entry describes one T cell receptor (beta chain). A multiplex PCR was run with 60 Vbeta primers and 13 Jbeta primers. Only in-frame clones appear in the TCRdb table, and some are missing; sequencing was by immunoSEQ multiplex PCR. Among some 60,000 clones listed, roughly 85% were seen once. The CDR3 contains 14 residues. V trimming: 5 bases; J trimming: 6 bases; junction bases outside the gene matches: 6. The germline V gene has CDR1 SGHTA and CDR2 FQGNSA. These data originate in a study of cytomegalovirus exposure and HLA in healthy donors. Sequencing was carried out using PBMCs. The sequence came from a female donor in good health and CMV-seronegative. The J gene is TRBJ2-4, the V gene TRBV7-2, with 8 bases fitting TRBD1. The CDR3 region has the DNA TGTGCCAGCAGCCTGCAGGGGGCTGGAAACATTCAGTACTTC. Amino acid sequence: CASSLQGAGNIQYF.